This TCR beta chain is from a study of cytomegalovirus exposure and HLA in healthy donors. Vbeta (60) and Jbeta (13) primers were used in the PCR. The assay was immunoSEQ multiplex PCR, and TCRdb's table has in-frame clones only and misses some. Of 80,000 to 95,000 clones in the sample, roughly 69% are singletons; the top ten hold roughly 6.3%. As for this clone: Its target is unknown.

Regarding the study as a whole: Rarity marked most TCR sequences, yet some public TCRs occurred in many donors.

Germline V gives CDR1 MDHEN, CDR2 SYDVKM. After removal of 4 bases from V and 1 base from J, the junction contained 7 bases not matched to a gene. This CDR3 has 16 residues. Sequencing input: PBMCs. This TCR was recovered from a woman aged 25 to 39 in good health and CMV-seronegative. V and J are TRBV28 and TRBJ2-1; 7 bases fit TRBD1. The CDR3 coding sequence is TGTGCCAGCAGTTCCAGGGACAGCTCTTCCTACAATGAGCAGTTCTTC. This gives the protein CASSSRDSSSYNEQFF.